This TCR beta chain was retrieved from a study of cytomegalovirus exposure and HLA in healthy donors. Across the study: Unique TCR beta sequences numbering over 100 million came from 190 million or so T cells in an earlier analysis.

Primers included in the PCR were 60 Vbeta and 13 Jbeta primers. The assay was immunoSEQ multiplex PCR, and TCRdb's table has in-frame clones only and misses some. The sample includes about 120,000 clones, about 73% seen only once; the top ten take just over 8%. Note on this clone: Antigen unknown.

Study results and limitations: Common viral pathogens seemed, in a later analysis, to connect with several of the most significant clusters. The sole available immune exposure information was CMV serostatus. Using a false discovery rate of 0.05, a later analysis showed that roughly 16,000 TCR beta sequences were associated with HLA alleles.

The length of the CDR3 is 15 residues. Trimming took 4 bases from V and 3 from J; bases not matched to a gene: 9. Germline values: CDR1 SGHDN, CDR2 FVKESK. The V and J genes are TRBV14 and TRBJ2-7, with 7 bases fitting TRBD1. The source material was PBMCs. The sequence derives from a woman in her 40s in good health and CMV-seropositive. For the CDR3, the DNA is TGTGCCAGCAGCCTAGGAACAGGGGAGAACTACGAGCAGTACTTC. Translating it yields CASSLGTGENYEQYF.